This T cell receptor (beta chain) emerged from a study of blood T cell repertoires in COVID-19. Only in-frame clones appear in the TCRdb table, and some are missing; sequencing was by immunoSEQ multiplex PCR. This table holds 120,000 to 150,000 clones, 85% to 90% found once. The germline CDR1 and CDR2 sequences are SGHRS and YFSETQ. CDR3 length: 20 amino acids. J gave up 0 bases and V 0 bases, and 13 bases lay outside the gene matches. The material sequenced was peripheral blood. This sequence joins TRBV5-1 and TRBJ2-1, with 9 bases aligning to TRBD1. The sequence derives from a man aged 50 to 59 who had recovered from COVID-19. CDR3 in DNA: TGCGCCAGCAGCTTGGCGGAAAACAGGGGGCTATCCAACTCCTACAATGAGCAGTTCTTC. Translation gives CASSLAENRGLSNSYNEQFF. The full variable domain, in which reference TRBV5-1 and TRBJ2-1 provide the parts outside the CDR3, is KAGVTQTPRYLIKTRGQQVTLSCSPISGHRSVSWYQQTPGQGLQFLFEYFSETQRNKGNFPGRFSGRQFSNSRSEMNVSTLELGDSALYLCASSLAENRGLSNSYNEQFFGPGTRLTVL.